Presented here are 27 T cell receptor beta chains from one specimen sequenced in a study of cytomegalovirus exposure and HLA in healthy donors. 60 Vbeta and 13 Jbeta primers were used in PCR. TCRdb keeps only in-frame clones here, not all; method: immunoSEQ multiplex PCR. Counted here are about 130,000 clones, about 74% occurring once; the ten biggest clones make up approximately 4%. Sequencing was carried out using PBMCs. These receptors were collected from a man younger than 35 in good health and CMV-seropositive.

The chain carries TRBV7-6 and TRBJ1-5; weak D call: TRBD1 (5 bases). Between the trimmed V and J ends, which lost 2 bases and 7 bases, there was a span of 12 bases. The CDR3 spans 14 residues. Germline V CDR1 and CDR2: SGHVS, FNYEAQ. For the CDR3, the DNA is TGTGCCAGCAGCTTACAGGGAACGGGCCAGCCCCAGCATTTT. Translated, it gives CASSLQGTGQPQHF.

The chain uses TRBV9 and TRBJ2-3; D is unclear. Trimming removed 4 bases from V and 0 bases from J, with 12 bases in between. There are 15 residues in the CDR3. From germline, CDR1 is SGDLS and CDR2 YYNGEE. This CDR3 is CASSTQMVSTDTQYF. DNA for the CDR3: TGTGCCAGCAGCACCCAGATGGTGAGCACAGATACGCAGTATTTT.

This chain joins TRBV5-4 and TRBJ1-2, with TRBD1 matching over 7 bases. Trimming cost V 0 bases and J 1 base; bases outside gene matches: 3. This CDR3 comprises 15 residues. CDR1 is SGHNT and CDR2 is YYREEE in the germline V gene (reference sequence). The CDR3, as DNA: TGTGCCAGCAGCTTGGCAGGGGGTAATAACTATGGCTACACCTTC. Amino acids: CASSLAGGNNYGYTF.

This clone came up once. The rearrangement uses TRBV4-2 and TRBJ2-7; a possible D gene is TRBD1 (6 bases). Germline CDR1 LGHNA, CDR2 YNFKEQ. The V gene lost 2 bases and the J gene lost 2 bases, with 13 bases spanning the gap. The CDR3 consists of 15 residues. The CDR3 nucleotides are TGTGCCAGCAGCCAACAGGGGATTTCAACCTACGAGCAGTACTTC. As protein: CASSQQGISTYEQYF.

This rearrangement joins TRBV2 to TRBJ2-7; no reliable D call. The CDR3 loop spans 14 amino acids. Between the trimmed V and J ends, which lost 8 bases and 1 base, there was a span of 15 bases. Looked up from germline, CDR1 is SNHLY and CDR2 is FYNNEI. The CDR3 DNA follows: TGTGCCAGCCTGAACGCAGGCAGGTCCTACGAGCAGTACTTC. Amino acids: CASLNAGRSYEQYF.

V and J are TRBV18 and TRBJ2-6, with 8 bases matching TRBD1. The CDR3 extends over 17 amino acids. The V gene's germline CDR1 is KGHSH and CDR2 LQKENI. The trim removed 3 bases at V and 4 bases at J, leaving 8 bases unmatched. The CDR3 is CASSPQGAQTGANVLTF. DNA for the CDR3: TGTGCCAGCTCACCTCAGGGGGCGCAAACAGGGGCCAACGTCCTGACTTTC.

V gene TRBV2 combines with J gene TRBJ2-2; D not resolved. CDR3 length: 15 amino acids. Trimming cost V 7 bases and J 4 bases, with 16 bases left between them. CDR1 is SNHLY, CDR2 FYNNEI, per germline. CDR3 bases: TGTGCCAGCACCCCTCAGGCAGCACTCACCGGGGAGCTGTTTTTT. Translated, it gives CASTPQAALTGELFF.

The V call is TRBV5-1, the J call TRBJ1-2; D perhaps matches TRBD1 (6 bases). The CDR3 consists of 15 residues. Looked up from germline, CDR1 is SGHRS and CDR2 is YFSETQ. Between the trimmed V and J ends, which lost 4 bases and 7 bases, there was a span of 20 bases. For the CDR3, the DNA is TGCGCCAGCAGCGCGCTGCAGGGGTTATCATCTGGCTACACCTTC. Its translation is CASSALQGLSSGYTF.

To note about this clone: The sample holds other DNA sequences that translate to the same CDR3. The CDR3 DNA follows: TGTGCCAGCAGCGTCGGGACTAGCGGGGGCGGTGAGCAGTTCTTC. This translates into CASSVGTSGGGEQFF. The rearrangement links TRBV9 to TRBJ2-1; 14 nucleotides line up with TRBD2. Germline V gene sequence: CDR1 SGDLS, CDR2 YYNGEE. Losses at the gene ends were 2 bases for V and 9 bases for J; bases not matched to a gene: 4. The CDR3 loop spans 15 amino acids.

This clone was detected a few times. The CDR3 bases are TGTGCCAGCAGTTACTCGATGCGGGCGAAAGTCTCCGAGCAGTACTTC. Translated: CASSYSMRAKVSEQYF. The chain combines TRBV6-5 with TRBJ2-7, with a weak D call TRBD2 (5 bases). Germline CDR1 MNHEY, CDR2 SVGAGI. Trimming removed 0 bases from V and 6 bases from J, with 18 bases in between. CDR3 length: 16 residues.

The chain carries TRBV25-1 and TRBJ2-3, with D possibly TRBD1 on 6 matching bases. Per germline, CDR1 MGHDK and CDR2 SYGVNS. The ends were cut back, 4 bases at V and 2 bases at J, with 16 bases in the middle. There are 16 residues in the CDR3. This CDR3 reads CASSGLKRGTTDTQYF. The DNA for the CDR3 is TGTGCCAGCAGTGGACTCAAAAGGGGGACCACAGATACGCAGTATTTT.

The chain employs TRBV19 and TRBJ2-1; 7 bases fit TRBD1. The germline V gene has CDR1 LNHDA and CDR2 SQIVND (reference sequence). Losses at the gene ends were 7 bases for V and 9 bases for J; bases not matched to a gene: 6. This CDR3 has 12 residues. CDR3 DNA sequence: TGTGCCAGTACCGGGTCAGGGGGTGAGCAGTTCTTC. As protein: CASTGSGGEQFF.

This chain joins TRBV15 and TRBJ2-5, with 7 bases lining up with TRBD2. Germline V gene sequence: CDR1 LNHNV, CDR2 YYDKDF (reference sequence). The CDR3 is made up of 13 amino acids. Losses at the gene ends were 5 bases for V and 5 bases for J; bases not matched to a gene: 5. The CDR3 DNA reads TGTGCCACCAGCGGGGGAGGGAGGGAGACCCAGTACTTC. Encoded protein: CATSGGGRETQYF.

The V call is TRBV9, the J call TRBJ2-3; 7 nucleotides match TRBD2. The J segment lost 0 bases and the V segment lost 0 bases, leaving 4 bases of the junction unmatched. In germline, CDR1 is SGDLS, CDR2 YYNGEE. CDR3 length: 16 residues. CDR3 loop: CASSVVSSGSTDTQYF. In DNA form, the CDR3 reads TGTGCCAGCAGCGTAGTGTCTAGCGGTAGCACAGATACGCAGTATTTT.

This chain links TRBV27 with TRBJ2-7; TRBD1 aligns across 7 bases. The V segment lost 6 bases and the J segment 6 bases; nucleotides outside the gene matches: 14. CDR1 and CDR2 (germline): MNHEY, SMNVEV (reference sequence). The CDR3 is 15 amino acids. The CDR3 loop reads CASRSLTGTGREQYF. The CDR3, as DNA: TGTGCCAGCAGATCGTTGACAGGGACGGGACGCGAGCAGTACTTC.

The gene calls are TRBV27 and TRBJ2-7, with 8 bases that match TRBD2. J gave up 2 bases and V 5 bases, and 5 bases lay outside the gene matches. Germline V lookup: CDR1 MNHEY, CDR2 SMNVEV (reference sequence). The CDR3 contains 14 residues. This CDR3 is CASSRLAGAYEQYF. The CDR3 coding sequence is TGTGCCAGCAGTCGCCTAGCGGGCGCCTACGAGCAGTACTTC.

This clone was seen a single time. This chain connects TRBV28 to TRBJ1-1; 7 bases are a match to TRBD1. Germline trimming cut 7 bases from V and 7 bases from J; bases unmatched to any gene: 6. The CDR3 has 12 residues. Germline V gene data show CDR1 as MDHEN and CDR2 as SYDVKM. Written as DNA, the CDR3 is TGTGCCAGCACCCCTAACAGGGGTGAAGCTTTCTTT. This codes for CASTPNRGEAFF.

The chain has TRBV4-2 and TRBJ2-7; 8 positions agree with TRBD1. This CDR3 contains 16 residues. J was trimmed by 2 bases and V by 1 base; bases with no gene match: 7. Germline V CDR1 and CDR2: LGHNA, YNFKEQ. CDR3 in DNA: TGTGCCAGCAGCCAAGCGCTGCCAGGGGGCACCTACGAGCAGTACTTC. Protein product: CASSQALPGGTYEQYF.

In this sample, this clone turned up a few times. The chain links TRBV18 to TRBJ1-1, with 7 bases matching TRBD1. The junction had 4 bases not matched to a gene; V was cut back by 3 bases and J by 6 bases. Germline assignment: CDR1 KGHSH and CDR2 LQKENI. The CDR3 is made up of 13 amino acids. The CDR3 sequence: CASSPGQLPEAFF. The CDR3, as DNA: TGTGCCAGCTCACCGGGACAGTTGCCTGAAGCTTTCTTT.

The V call is TRBV6-5, the J call TRBJ1-1; D uncertain. This CDR3 has 14 residues. The V gene's germline CDR1 is MNHEY and CDR2 SVGAGI. Trimming removed 5 bases from V and 0 bases from J, with 10 bases in between. The CDR3 DNA sequence: TGTGCCAGCAGTCCTAGAGCTGTGAACACTGAAGCTTTCTTT. It yields the protein CASSPRAVNTEAFF.

V gene TRBV2 combines with J gene TRBJ2-1, with TRBD1 matching 7 bases. The CDR3 runs to 15 residues. CDR1 SNHLY and CDR2 FYNNEI come from the germline V gene. The J segment lost 4 bases and the V segment lost 5 bases, leaving 8 bases of the junction unmatched. In nucleotides, the CDR3 is TGTGCCAGCAGTAATGACAGGGTAGGGTACAATGAGCAGTTCTTC. Amino acid sequence: CASSNDRVGYNEQFF.

This clone was counted a single time. CDR3 region: CASSDELNNEQFF. The DNA for the CDR3 is TGTGCCAGCAGTGACGAACTCAACAATGAGCAGTTCTTC. V is TRBV6-1 and J is TRBJ2-1; D call uncertain. This CDR3 has 13 amino acids. V was shortened by 3 bases and J by 5 bases, with 8 bases between the two germline ends. The germline V gene has CDR1 MNHNS and CDR2 SASEGT.

The genes are TRBV28 and TRBJ1-2; D might be TRBD1 (5 bases). From germline, CDR1 is MDHEN and CDR2 SYDVKM. The V gene lost 2 bases and the J gene lost 0 bases, with 7 bases spanning the gap. This CDR3 has 14 amino acids. This CDR3 is CASSLGQTNYGYTF. CDR3 DNA: TGTGCCAGCAGTTTAGGACAAACTAACTATGGCTACACCTTC.

This sequence joins TRBV5-6 and TRBJ2-1; TRBD1 aligns across 8 bases. Germline lookup yields CDR1 SGHDT and CDR2 YYEEEE. CDR3 size: 14 residues. Trimming took 2 bases from V and 4 from J; bases not matched to a gene: 2. For the CDR3, the DNA is TGTGCCAGCAGCTTCGGGACAGGTTACAATGAGCAGTTCTTC. Translated, it gives CASSFGTGYNEQFF.

In DNA, the CDR3 is TGTGCCAGCCGGAGGGGCTATGGCTACACCTTC. Translated: CASRRGYGYTF. The J gene is TRBJ1-2, the V gene TRBV6-5; D is possibly TRBD1 (5 bases). The CDR3 is 11 residues long. Trimming pared 8 bases from V and 4 bases from J, leaving 8 bases between. The germline gives CDR1 MNHEY, CDR2 SVGAGI.

This clone has only a few counts. The rearrangement links TRBV2 to TRBJ2-1; 14 positions match TRBD2. CDR3 size: 15 residues. Germline loops: CDR1 SNHLY, CDR2 FYNNEI. J lost 7 bases, V lost 6 bases, and 5 bases had no gene match. The CDR3 DNA reads TGTGCCAGCAGCGCTCGACTAGCGGGAGGGAATGAGCAGTTCTTC. This encodes CASSARLAGGNEQFF.

V and J are TRBV11-2 and TRBJ2-3; 9 bases line up with TRBD1. This CDR3 contains 15 residues. J was trimmed by 3 bases and V by 5 bases; bases with no gene match: 6. Germline CDR1 reads SGHAT; CDR2 reads FQNNGV. CDR3 sequence: CASSVGTGYTDTQYF. The CDR3 nucleotides read TGTGCCAGCAGCGTCGGGACAGGGTATACAGATACGCAGTATTTT.